This passage covers 29 T cell receptor beta chains from one sample sequenced in a study of beta chain features in type 1 diabetes. Expressed TCRB transcripts were sequenced because the isolated RNA had all been reverse transcribed beforehand. Profiled with immunoSEQ multiplex PCR; TCRdb holds only in-frame clones, not every one. The sample yields about 320,000 clones, 13% to 15% seen once. The sequencing sample was made of central memory CD4+ T cells from blood. These receptors all come from a young man in good health.

V usage is TRBV4-3 and J usage is TRBJ1-2, with TRBD1 matching 9 bases. V was clipped by 3 bases and J by 0 bases; unmatched bases: 11. CDR1 is LGHNA and CDR2 is YSLEER in the germline V gene. The CDR3 contains 18 residues. CDR3 bases: TGCGCCAGCAGCCAGGGACTGGGACAGGGTCCAGCTAACTATGGCTACACCTTC. This sequence encodes CASSQGLGQGPANYGYTF.

This chain uses TRBV19 with TRBJ2-3, with 10 bases aligning to TRBD1. CDR1 is LNHDA, CDR2 SQIVND, per germline (reference sequence). The CDR3 loop spans 15 amino acids. The V gene end was trimmed by 4 bases and the J gene end by 4 bases; junction bases not matched to a gene: 5. The CDR3 nucleotides read TGTGCCAGTAGTACCGGGACAGGGGATTCAGATACGCAGTATTTT. Encoded protein: CASSTGTGDSDTQYF.

The chain joins TRBV10-3 to TRBJ1-2; 11 nucleotides line up with TRBD1. CDR3 length: 15 amino acids. The germline V gene has CDR1 ENHRY and CDR2 SYGVKD. Unmatched junction bases numbered 7, after V lost 5 bases and J lost 5 bases. The CDR3 nucleotides read TGTGCCATCAGTCTCGACCGGGACAGGGGGTATGGCTACACCTTC. This codes for CAISLDRDRGYGYTF.

The table lists this clone with many counts. CDR3 sequence reads: CASRLLAKNIQYF. The CDR3 nucleotides are TGTGCCAGTCGACTGTTAGCCAAAAACATTCAGTACTTC. The rearrangement uses TRBV27 and TRBJ2-4; unclear D gene. The CDR3 consists of 13 residues. Germline V gene lookup returns CDR1 MNHEY and CDR2 SMNVEV (reference sequence). Trimming removed 9 bases from V and 0 bases from J, with 9 bases in between.

This clone was found a few times. The V gene is TRBV7-2, the J gene TRBJ1-2; no firm D call. This CDR3 has 12 amino acids. CDR1 and CDR2 (germline): SGHTA, FQGNSA. Trimming removed 4 bases from V and 7 bases from J, with 10 bases in between. The chain's CDR3 is CASSWGGSGYTF. For the CDR3, the DNA is TGTGCCAGCAGCTGGGGTGGGTCTGGCTACACCTTC. The variable domain in full, with the rest retrieved from reference TRBV7-2 and TRBJ1-2, is GAGVSQSPSNKVTEKGKDVELRCDPISGHTALYWYRQSLGQGLEFLIYFQGNSAPDKSGLPSDRFSAERTGGSVSTLTIQRTQQEDSAVYLCASSWGGSGYTFGSGTRLTVV.

This chain uses TRBV27 with TRBJ2-1, with D perhaps TRBD2 (6 bases). CDR1 and CDR2 from the germline V gene are MNHEY and SMNVEV (reference sequence). Deletions cut 2 bases from V and 6 bases from J, with 14 bases between. This CDR3 comprises 15 residues. The CDR3 sequence: CASSLRWGGGNEQFF. The CDR3 nucleotides are TGTGCCAGCAGTTTACGGTGGGGAGGAGGCAATGAGCAGTTCTTC.

This clone appeared a few times. The rearrangement uses TRBV19 and TRBJ1-2; D may be TRBD1 (5 bases). V was clipped by 3 bases and J by 4 bases, with 12 bases between them. Germline lookup yields CDR1 LNHDA and CDR2 SQIVND (reference sequence). CDR3 size: 14 residues. In DNA, the CDR3 is TGTGCCAGTAGTATCGGAGGGGAGGTCTATGGCTACACCTTC. Its protein is CASSIGGEVYGYTF.

This clone was counted between two and nine times. The chain joins TRBV29-1 to TRBJ1-2; no clear D gene. The ends were cut back, 6 bases at V and 1 base at J, with 18 bases in the middle. The CDR3 is 15 residues long. Germline V CDR1 and CDR2: SQVTM, ANQGSEA. The CDR3 DNA follows: TGCAGCGTCCCCTATTTAGAGGGATTTAACTATGGCTACACCTTC. It encodes CSVPYLEGFNYGYTF.

Note on this clone: One base away lies a much larger clone, so this may be a sequencing read error. The J gene is TRBJ1-1, the V gene TRBV7-2; 8 bases agree with TRBD1. Germline lookup yields CDR1 SGHTA and CDR2 FQGNSA. There are 13 residues in the CDR3. V lost 3 bases, J lost 4 bases, and 1 base stayed unmatched. CDR3 in amino acids: CASSFTGGTEAFF. CDR3 nucleotides: TGTGCCAGCAGCTTTACAGGGGGCACTGAAGCTTTCTTT.

This chain links TRBV27 with TRBJ1-2; D unresolved. The CDR3 has 13 residues. Trimming left V 0 bases short and J 3 bases short, with 5 bases between. Germline V gene data show CDR1 as MNHEY and CDR2 as SMNVEV (reference sequence). The CDR3: CASSLSPYYGYTF. The DNA for the CDR3 is TGTGCCAGCAGTTTATCCCCTTACTATGGCTACACCTTC.

CDR3 in amino acids: CSVKAGTDTQYF. CDR3 bases: TGCAGCGTTAAGGCCGGCACAGATACGCAGTATTTT. The chain couples TRBV29-1 to TRBJ2-3, with unresolved D. The V and J ends lost 5 bases and 1 base respectively, with 7 bases between them. Germline CDR1 SQVTM, CDR2 ANQGSEA. The CDR3 has 12 amino acids.

This clone has a handful of counts. The genes are TRBV5-4 and TRBJ1-1; perhaps TRBD1 as D (6 bases). CDR3 size: 15 residues. CDR1 is SGHNT, CDR2 YYREEE, per germline (reference sequence). Trimming left V 9 bases short and J 7 bases short, with 25 bases between. Here the CDR3 reads CATSTVTGRIGEAFF. CDR3 DNA: TGTGCCACCTCTACGGTTACAGGGAGGATCGGTGAAGCTTTCTTT.

The chain couples TRBV5-1 to TRBJ1-6; D gene uncertain. V was trimmed by 3 bases and J by 9 bases, leaving 16 bases between them. This CDR3 has 15 residues. Germline CDR1 is SGHRS and CDR2 is YFSETQ. In DNA, the CDR3 is TGCGCCAGCAGCTCCGGCCAAGGGCTGGGTTCACCCCTCCACTTT. Protein sequence: CASSSGQGLGSPLHF.

V and J are TRBV6-1 and TRBJ2-7, with a possible D match to TRBD1 (5 bases). This CDR3 contains 15 residues. Germline values: CDR1 MNHNS, CDR2 SASEGT. V lost 3 bases and J 4 bases, leaving 16 bases between the germline ends. The CDR3 region is CASSDLWGRGYEQYF. CDR3 coding DNA: TGTGCCAGCAGTGACCTATGGGGCCGAGGTTACGAGCAGTACTTC.

This clone was observed a few times. The chain carries TRBV10-2 and TRBJ1-3; D uncertain. Trimming took off 6 bases at V and 4 bases at J, with 10 bases between the two ends. This CDR3 spans 13 amino acids. Germline CDR1 reads WSHSY; CDR2 reads SAAADI. The DNA for the CDR3 is TGCGCCAGCAGCTCCCGCCAGGGAAACACCATATATTTT. It is translated as CASSSRQGNTIYF.

V gene TRBV6-5 combines with J gene TRBJ1-2; TRBD1 agrees at 8 bases. The J segment lost 5 bases and the V segment lost 6 bases, leaving 11 bases of the junction unmatched. The CDR3 loop spans 15 amino acids. Germline loops: CDR1 MNHEY, CDR2 SVGAGI. Written as DNA, the CDR3 is TGTGCCAGCAGCCGGACAGGGAAAATGTTTTATGGCTACACCTTC. Amino acids: CASSRTGKMFYGYTF.

The chain is built from TRBV19 and TRBJ2-2; D gene unclear. V dropped 6 bases and J dropped 8 bases, with 16 bases sitting between them. The germline V gene encodes CDR1 LNHDA and CDR2 SQIVND (reference sequence). The length of the CDR3 is 14 residues. CDR3 in DNA: TGTGCCAGTAGACAGAAGTCCATCGGGGGGGAGCTGTTTTTT. The encoded protein is CASRQKSIGGELFF. Using reference TRBV19 and TRBJ2-2 for the parts outside the CDR3, the full variable domain is DGGITQSPKYLFRKEGQNVTLSCEQNLNHDAMYWYRQDPGQGLRLIYYSQIVNDFQKGDIAEGYSVSREKKESFPLTVTSAQKNPTAFYLCASRQKSIGGELFFGEGSRLTVL.

The gene calls are TRBV6-6 and TRBJ2-2; D possibly uses TRBD1 or TRBD2 (5 bases each). This CDR3 is built from 16 residues. V was trimmed by 5 bases and J by 1 base, leaving 14 bases between them. Per the germline V gene, CDR1 is MNHNY and CDR2 is SVGAGI (reference sequence). The DNA for the CDR3 is TGTGCCAGCAGTCACGGGACGGCTATGAACACCGGGGAGCTGTTTTTT. It translates to CASSHGTAMNTGELFF.

This clone was detected a few times. The genes are TRBV14 and TRBJ1-2, with 9 bases fitting TRBD1. Unmatched junction bases numbered 8, after V lost 1 base and J lost 8 bases. This CDR3 spans 15 amino acids. Germline values: CDR1 SGHDN, CDR2 FVKESK. The CDR3: CASSQGTGDFGGYTF. In nucleotides, the CDR3 is TGTGCCAGCAGCCAAGGGACAGGGGATTTCGGGGGCTACACCTTC.

This chain uses TRBV6-1 with TRBJ1-4; 7 bases align to TRBD1. The CDR3 length is 13 residues. Trimming took 3 bases from V and 8 from J; bases not matched to a gene: 3. In germline, CDR1 is MNHNS, CDR2 SASEGT. CDR3 sequence reads: CASSDRGAEKLFF. The DNA of the CDR3 is TGTGCCAGCAGTGACAGGGGGGCAGAAAAACTGTTTTTT.

In its sample, this clone is medium-sized. The genes are TRBV9 and TRBJ2-7, with D possibly matching TRBD2 (5 bases). Germline CDR1 and CDR2: SGDLS and YYNGEE. Trimming took off 4 bases at V and 3 bases at J, with 11 bases between the two ends. There are 13 residues in the CDR3. Here the CDR3 reads CASSPRTSYEQYF. The DNA of the CDR3 is TGTGCCAGCAGCCCTCGAACTAGCTACGAGCAGTACTTC.

This clone was seen a handful of times. Other DNA sequences within the sample encode an identical CDR3. This chain connects TRBV9 to TRBJ2-3; D is uncertain. The V and J ends lost 0 bases and 6 bases respectively, with 8 bases between them. The CDR3 loop spans 13 amino acids. Germline V gene sequence: CDR1 SGDLS, CDR2 YYNGEE. Here the CDR3 reads CASSVGNLDTQYF. The CDR3 DNA follows: TGTGCCAGCAGCGTAGGTAATCTGGATACGCAGTATTTT.

This clone was observed a handful of times. A read error may produce the germline difference seen at one junction end. The gene calls are TRBV6-6 and TRBJ2-5; D could derive from TRBD1 or TRBD2 (5 bases each). This CDR3 is built from 13 residues. Germline V gene sequence: CDR1 MNHNY, CDR2 SVGAGI (reference sequence). CDR3 region: CAISDGAQETQYF. Here the CDR3 DNA reads TGTGCCATCAGTGACGGGGCGCAAGAGACCCAGTACTTC.

In its sample, this clone was seen a few times. The chain uses TRBV2 and TRBJ1-6, with D hard to call. Trimming shortened V by 4 bases and J by 7 bases, and 8 bases separated the two germline ends. This CDR3 is built from 13 residues. The germline gives CDR1 SNHLY, CDR2 FYNNEI. In nucleotides, the CDR3 is TGTGCCAGCAGTGCTGAAGCCAATTCACCCCTCCACTTT. This gives the protein CASSAEANSPLHF.

The CDR3 DNA is TGTGCCAGCAGCCAAGGCGGGGGGCGACGGTACGAGCAGTACTTC. It is translated as CASSQGGGRRYEQYF. V usage is TRBV14 and J usage is TRBJ2-7, with 8 bases fitting TRBD2. Germline-derived CDR1 and CDR2 are SGHDN and FVKESK. Germline trimming cut 1 base from V and 4 bases from J; bases unmatched to any gene: 6. This CDR3 comprises 15 residues.

V usage is TRBV4-3 and J usage is TRBJ2-7, with D perhaps TRBD1 (5 bases). Germline lookup yields CDR1 LGHNA and CDR2 YSLEER. The CDR3 spans 14 residues. V lost 0 bases and J lost 4, with 10 bases in between. CDR3 amino acids: CASSQEVGQYEQYF. CDR3 in DNA: TGCGCCAGCAGCCAAGAGGTGGGGCAGTACGAGCAGTACTTC.

This clone has a count of ten or more. V gene TRBV21-1 combines with J gene TRBJ2-1. TRBV21-1 represents a pseudogene. The CDR3 has 13 residues. CDR3 DNA: TGTGCCAGCAGCAAAGCTCCCCACAATGAGCAGTTCTTC. It yields the protein CASSKAPHNEQFF.

The chain links TRBV7-2 to TRBJ2-7; 8 nucleotides line up with TRBD2. Germline values: CDR1 SGHTA, CDR2 FQGNSA. The length of the CDR3 is 13 residues. Germline trimming cut 5 bases from V and 3 bases from J; bases unmatched to any gene: 3. The CDR3 sequence is CASSTSGSYEQYV. The CDR3 DNA reads TGTGCCAGCAGCACCAGCGGGAGCTACGAGCAGTACGTC.

The rearrangement links TRBV18 to TRBJ2-2; 7 nucleotides agree with TRBD1. This CDR3 contains 18 residues. The V segment lost 3 bases and the J segment 0 bases; nucleotides outside the gene matches: 10. The V gene's germline CDR1 is KGHSH and CDR2 LQKENI. Here the CDR3 reads CASSPPGQLLTNTGELFF. CDR3 nucleotides: TGTGCCAGCTCACCTCCGGGACAGCTACTGACGAACACCGGGGAGCTGTTTTTT.